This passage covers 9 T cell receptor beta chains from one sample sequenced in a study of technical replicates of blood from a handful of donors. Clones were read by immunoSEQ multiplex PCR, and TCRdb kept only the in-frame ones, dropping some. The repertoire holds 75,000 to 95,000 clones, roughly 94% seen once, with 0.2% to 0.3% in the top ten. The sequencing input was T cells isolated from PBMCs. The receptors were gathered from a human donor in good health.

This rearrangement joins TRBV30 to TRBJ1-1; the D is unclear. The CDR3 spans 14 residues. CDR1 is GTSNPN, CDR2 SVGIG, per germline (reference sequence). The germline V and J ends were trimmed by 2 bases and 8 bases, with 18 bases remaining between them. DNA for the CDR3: TGTGCCTGGAGTAATCGGTGGCAGACTTTGGAAGCTTTCTTT. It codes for CAWSNRWQTLEAFF.

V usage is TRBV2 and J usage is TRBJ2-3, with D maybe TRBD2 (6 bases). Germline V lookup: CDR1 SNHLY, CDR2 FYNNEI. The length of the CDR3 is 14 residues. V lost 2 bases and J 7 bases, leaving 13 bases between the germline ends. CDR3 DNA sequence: TGTGCCAGCAGTGAATGGCTAGGGAGGAATACGCAGTATTTT. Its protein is CASSEWLGRNTQYF.

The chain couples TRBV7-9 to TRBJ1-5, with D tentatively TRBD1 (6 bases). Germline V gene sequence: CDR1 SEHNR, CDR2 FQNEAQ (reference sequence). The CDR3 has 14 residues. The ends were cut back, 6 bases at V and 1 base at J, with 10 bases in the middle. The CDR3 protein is CASRGTQSNQPQHF. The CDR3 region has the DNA TGTGCCAGCAGGGGGACACAGAGCAATCAGCCCCAGCATTTT.

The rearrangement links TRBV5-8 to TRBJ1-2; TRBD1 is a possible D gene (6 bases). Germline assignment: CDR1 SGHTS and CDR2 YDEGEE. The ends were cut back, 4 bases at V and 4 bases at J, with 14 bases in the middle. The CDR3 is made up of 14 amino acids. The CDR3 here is CASSQTGGIYGYTF. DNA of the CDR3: TGTGCCAGCAGCCAGACAGGCGGTATCTATGGCTACACCTTC.

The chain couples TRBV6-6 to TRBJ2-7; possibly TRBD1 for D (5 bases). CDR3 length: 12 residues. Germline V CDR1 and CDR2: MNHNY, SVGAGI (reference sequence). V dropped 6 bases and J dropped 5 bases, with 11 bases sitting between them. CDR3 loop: CASRQQAHEQYF. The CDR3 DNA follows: TGTGCCAGCAGACAACAGGCCCACGAGCAGTACTTC.

The CDR3 loop reads CAIRQGADEQYF. Here the CDR3 DNA reads TGTGCCATCAGGCAGGGGGCGGACGAGCAGTACTTC. The chain is built from TRBV10-3 and TRBJ2-7, with 8 bases aligning to TRBD1. CDR1 is ENHRY, CDR2 SYGVKD, per germline. The length of the CDR3 is 12 residues. Unmatched junction bases numbered 3, after V lost 6 bases and J lost 5 bases.

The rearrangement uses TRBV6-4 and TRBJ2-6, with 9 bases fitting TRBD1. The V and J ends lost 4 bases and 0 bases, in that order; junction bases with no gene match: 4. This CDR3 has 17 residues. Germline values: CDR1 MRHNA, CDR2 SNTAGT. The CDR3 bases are TGTGCCAGCAGTGGGGACAGGGAGAGCTCTGGGGCCAACGTCCTGACTTTC. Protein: CASSGDRESSGANVLTF.

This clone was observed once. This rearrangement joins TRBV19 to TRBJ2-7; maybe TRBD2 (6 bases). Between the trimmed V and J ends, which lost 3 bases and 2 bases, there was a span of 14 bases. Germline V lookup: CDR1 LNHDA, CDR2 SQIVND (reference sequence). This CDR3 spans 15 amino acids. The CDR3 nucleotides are TGTGCCAGTAGTATGGGCGGGACTGGCCCCTACGAGCAGTACTTC. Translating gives CASSMGGTGPYEQYF. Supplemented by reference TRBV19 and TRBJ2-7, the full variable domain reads DGGITQSPKYLFRKEGQNVTLSCEQNLNHDAMYWYRQDPGQGLRLIYYSQIVNDFQKGDIAEGYSVSREKKESFPLTVTSAQKNPTAFYLCASSMGGTGPYEQYFGPGTRLTVT.

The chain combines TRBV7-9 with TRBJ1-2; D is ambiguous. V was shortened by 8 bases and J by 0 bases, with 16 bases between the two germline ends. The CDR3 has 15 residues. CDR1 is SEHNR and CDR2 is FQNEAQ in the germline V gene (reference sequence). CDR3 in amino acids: CASFLEGIANYGYTF. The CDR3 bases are TGTGCCAGCTTCTTGGAGGGTATAGCTAACTATGGCTACACCTTC.